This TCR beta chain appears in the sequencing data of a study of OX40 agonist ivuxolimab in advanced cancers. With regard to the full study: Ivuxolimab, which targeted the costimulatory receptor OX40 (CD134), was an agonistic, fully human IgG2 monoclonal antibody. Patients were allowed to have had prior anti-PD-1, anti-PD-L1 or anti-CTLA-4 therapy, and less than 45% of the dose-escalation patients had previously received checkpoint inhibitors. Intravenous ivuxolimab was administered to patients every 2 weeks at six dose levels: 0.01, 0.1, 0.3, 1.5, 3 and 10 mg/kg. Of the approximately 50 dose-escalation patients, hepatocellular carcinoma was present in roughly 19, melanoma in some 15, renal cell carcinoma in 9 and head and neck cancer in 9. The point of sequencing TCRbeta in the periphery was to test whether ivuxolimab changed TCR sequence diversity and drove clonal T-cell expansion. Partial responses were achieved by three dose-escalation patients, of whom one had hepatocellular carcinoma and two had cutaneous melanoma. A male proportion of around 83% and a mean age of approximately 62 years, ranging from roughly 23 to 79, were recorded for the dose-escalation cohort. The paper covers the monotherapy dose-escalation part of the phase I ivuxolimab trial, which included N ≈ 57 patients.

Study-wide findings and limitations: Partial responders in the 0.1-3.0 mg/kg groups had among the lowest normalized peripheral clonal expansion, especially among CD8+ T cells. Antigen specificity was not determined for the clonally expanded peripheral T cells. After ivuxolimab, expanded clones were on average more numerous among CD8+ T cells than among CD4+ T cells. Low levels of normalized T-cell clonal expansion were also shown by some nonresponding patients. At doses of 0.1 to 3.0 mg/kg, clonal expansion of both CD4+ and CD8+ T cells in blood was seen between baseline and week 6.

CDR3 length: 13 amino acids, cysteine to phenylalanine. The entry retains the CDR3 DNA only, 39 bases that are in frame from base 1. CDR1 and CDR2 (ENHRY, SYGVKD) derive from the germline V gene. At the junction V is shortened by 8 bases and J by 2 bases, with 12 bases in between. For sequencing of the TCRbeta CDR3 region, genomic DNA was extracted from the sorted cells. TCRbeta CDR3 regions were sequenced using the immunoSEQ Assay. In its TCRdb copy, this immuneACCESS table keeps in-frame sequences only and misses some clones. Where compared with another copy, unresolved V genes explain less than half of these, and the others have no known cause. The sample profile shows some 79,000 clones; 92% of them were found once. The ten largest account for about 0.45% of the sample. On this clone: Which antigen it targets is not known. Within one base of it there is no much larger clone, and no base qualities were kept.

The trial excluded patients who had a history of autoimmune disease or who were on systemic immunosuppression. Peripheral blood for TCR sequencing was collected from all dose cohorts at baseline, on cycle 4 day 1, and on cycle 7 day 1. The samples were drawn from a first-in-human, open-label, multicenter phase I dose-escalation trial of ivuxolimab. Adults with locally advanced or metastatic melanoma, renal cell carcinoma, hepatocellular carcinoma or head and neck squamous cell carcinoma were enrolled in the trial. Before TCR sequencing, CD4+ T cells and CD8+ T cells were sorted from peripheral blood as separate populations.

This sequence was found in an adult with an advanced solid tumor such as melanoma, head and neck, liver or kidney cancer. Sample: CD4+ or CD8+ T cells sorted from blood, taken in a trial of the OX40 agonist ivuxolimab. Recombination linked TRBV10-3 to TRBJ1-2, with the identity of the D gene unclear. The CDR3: CAIGVRQNYGYTF. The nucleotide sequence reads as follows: TGTGCCATCGGGGTTCGTCAAAACTATGGCTACACCTTC.